The 32 T cell receptor beta chains below all came from one sample that was sequenced in a study of regulatory T cells in long-lasting Graves disease. Time point: newly diagnosed GD, antithyroid drugs for less than 3 months. The TCR library used RNA extracted from PBMCs. CDR3-region Arm-PCR and iRepertoire HTBI primers produced the TCR beta libraries. TCRdb redid the calling of the multiplex PCR reads with MiXCR, one entry per CDR3 protein. The sample has around 360,000 distinct CDR3 sequences, about 17% seen once. The sample also formed part of further work on T cells in Graves' hyperthyroidism and ophthalmopathy.

Here the sequenced sample was peripheral blood mononuclear cells (PBMCs), taken at new diagnosis, from a patient treated with antithyroid drugs. The receptor source for this set is a woman between 18 and 29 years old with Graves disease.

The rearrangement links TRBV6-2 or TRBV6-3 to TRBJ2-3; no firm D call. V was clipped by 4 bases and J by 0 bases, with 11 bases between them. Germline V gene data show CDR1 as MNHEY and CDR2 as SVGEGT. The CDR3 sequence is 15 residues long. The CDR3 here is CASSFSESSTDTQYF. The DNA of the CDR3 is TGTGCCAGCAGTTTCTCAGAGTCTAGCACAGATACGCAGTATTTT.

There are many counts of this clonotype. This chain uses TRBV12-3 or TRBV12-4 with TRBJ2-1; D unresolved. Trimming took 1 base from V and 6 from J, leaving 4 bases between them. The CDR3 consists of 12 residues. CDR3 DNA: TGTGCCAGCAGTTTAGGAGGCAATGAGCAGTTCTTC. This codes for CASSLGGNEQFF.

In the case of this clonotype: A much more abundant neighbour one base away suggests this may be a read error. The conserved phenylalanine or tryptophan normally closing the CDR3 is absent here, so this likely arose from a read error. The chain joins TRBV6-2 or TRBV6-3 to TRBJ2-7, with 9 bases lining up with TRBD2. The V gene's germline CDR1 is MNHEY and CDR2 SVGEGT. This CDR3 comprises 15 residues. Trimming took 3 bases from V and 6 from J; bases not matched to a gene: 9. CDR3 in DNA: TGTGCCAGCAGTTATGCTAGCGGGATCCATGGCGAGCAGTACTCC. Translated, it gives CASSYASGIHGEQYS.

This clonotype was seen many times. The chain combines TRBV7-2 with TRBJ2-5; 10 positions agree with TRBD2. CDR3 length: 16 residues. Germline values: CDR1 SGHTA, CDR2 FQGNSA. V lost 10 bases to trimming and J lost 5 bases; unmatched junction nucleotides: 16. The CDR3 loop reads CATTRIEREGRETQYF. Written as DNA, the CDR3 is TGTGCCACCACACGGATTGAGCGGGAGGGCCGGGAGACCCAGTACTTC.

The chain combines TRBV5-1 with TRBJ1-1, with unresolved D. The CDR3 totals 14 residues. Trimming stripped 0 bases from V and 0 bases from J, with 6 bases between. Germline V gene sequence: CDR1 SGHRS, CDR2 YFSETQ. The CDR3 DNA reads TGCGCCAGCAGCTTGGGAGTACTGAACACTGAAGCTTTCTTT. Amino acids: CASSLGVLNTEAFF.

This clonotype occurred many times. V usage is TRBV24-1 and J usage is TRBJ1-2; D is unresolved. The CDR3 is made up of 11 amino acids. Germline values: CDR1 KGHDR, CDR2 SFDVKD. Trimming removed 3 bases at V and 8 bases at J, with 6 bases between. CDR3 sequence: CATSDLWGYTF. The CDR3 DNA sequence: TGTGCCACCAGTGATCTTTGGGGCTACACCTTC.

J is TRBJ2-6 and V is TRBV6-1, with D uncertain. Germline CDR1 is MNHNS and CDR2 is SASEGT. The V and J ends lost 10 bases and 4 bases respectively, with 26 bases between them. This CDR3 contains 18 residues. Here the CDR3 reads CAIPGEAPRSAGANVLTF. The CDR3 coding sequence is TGTGCCATCCCTGGGGAAGCCCCCAGGTCCGCCGGGGCCAACGTCCTGACTTTC.

This clonotype was found many times. The CDR3 here is CASSTGETNQPQHF. CDR3 coding DNA: TGTGCCAGCAGTACAGGGGAAACCAATCAGCCCCAGCATTTT. The chain has TRBV28 and TRBJ1-5, with 7 bases that match TRBD1. The trim removed 5 bases at V and 3 bases at J, leaving 4 bases unmatched. The CDR3 consists of 14 residues. Germline assignment: CDR1 MDHEN and CDR2 SYDVKM.

The V gene is TRBV5-1, the J gene TRBJ2-2; possibly TRBD2 for D (5 bases). This CDR3 contains 14 residues. CDR1 SGHRS and CDR2 YFSETQ come from the germline V gene. V gave up 2 bases and J gave up 4 bases, with 9 bases separating them. The CDR3 sequence is CASSLSGVTGELFF. For the CDR3, the DNA is TGCGCCAGCAGCTTATCCGGGGTCACCGGGGAGCTGTTTTTT.

The J gene is TRBJ1-1, the V gene TRBV3-1; D is undetermined. Germline values: CDR1 LGHDT, CDR2 YNNKEL (reference sequence). CDR3 length: 10 amino acids. Trimming took 3 bases from V and 8 from J, leaving 4 bases between them. This CDR3 is CASSHSEAFF. The DNA of the CDR3 is TGTGCCAGCAGCCATTCGGAAGCTTTCTTT.

This clonotype was detected many times. The V gene is TRBV30, the J gene TRBJ1-5; 7 bases are a match to TRBD1. CDR1 and CDR2 from the germline V gene are GTSNPN and SVGIG (reference sequence). The length of the CDR3 is 14 residues. Trimming took 3 bases from V and 5 from J; bases not matched to a gene: 7. This CDR3 is CAWSGGTVHQPQHF. CDR3 coding DNA: TGTGCCTGGAGCGGGGGGACAGTACATCAGCCCCAGCATTTT.

The CDR3, as DNA: TGTGCCAGCAGTGACCGACAGACGGGTGGGGGCTACACCTTC. It encodes CASSDRQTGGGYTF. The chain couples TRBV2 to TRBJ1-2, with a possible D match to TRBD1 (5 bases). The length of the CDR3 is 14 residues. Germline V gene data show CDR1 as SNHLY and CDR2 as FYNNEI. The V end was cut by 3 bases, the J end by 8 bases, with 16 bases between.

This clonotype was seen at least ten times. The chain is built from TRBV20-1 and TRBJ1-5; no clear D. Germline assignment: CDR1 DFQATT and CDR2 SNEGSKA (reference sequence). The CDR3 length is 17 residues. Trimming cost V 3 bases and J 4 bases, with 22 bases left between them. The CDR3 is CSASRWANTGYNQPQHF. The CDR3 bases are TGCAGTGCTAGTCGATGGGCCAACACGGGGTATAATCAGCCCCAGCATTTT.

Only a few counts were recorded for this clonotype. The junction differs from germline at one of its ends, possibly a read error. The chain is built from TRBV4-2 and TRBJ2-1; D may be TRBD1 (6 bases). This CDR3 spans 15 amino acids. Germline CDR1 reads LGHNA; CDR2 reads YNFKEQ. CDR3 bases: TGTGCCAACAGCCAGGACAGCAGCTCCTACAATGAGCAGTTCTTC. It translates to CANSQDSSSYNEQFF.

The genes are TRBV29-1 and TRBJ2-3; TRBD1 agrees at 7 bases. Germline V gene lookup returns CDR1 SQVTM and CDR2 ANQGSEA. With V trimmed by 4 bases and J by 6 bases, 4 bases remained unmatched. This CDR3 spans 12 amino acids. The CDR3 protein is CSVGTGRDTQYF. The CDR3 nucleotides read TGCAGCGTTGGGACAGGCAGGGATACGCAGTATTTT.

A few counts support this clonotype. The chain uses TRBV6-1 and TRBJ2-3; 8 bases align to TRBD2. The CDR3 runs to 15 residues. Trimming cost V 7 bases and J 3 bases; bases outside gene matches: 9. CDR1 is MNHNS, CDR2 SASEGT, per germline. This CDR3 is CASNPAGVRTDTQYF. In DNA, the CDR3 is TGTGCCAGCAATCCAGCGGGAGTAAGGACAGATACGCAGTATTTT.

As concerns this clonotype: A far larger clone is just one base off, so this is likely a read error. This chain connects TRBV5-5 to TRBJ2-1, with 7 positions matching TRBD2. The CDR3 loop spans 13 amino acids. The J segment lost 4 bases and the V segment lost 4 bases, leaving 2 bases of the junction unmatched. CDR1 SGHKS and CDR2 YYEKEE come from the germline V gene (reference sequence). The CDR3 loop is CASSTGGYNEQFF. The CDR3 nucleotides read TGTGCCAGCAGCACCGGGGGGTACAATGAGCAGTTCTTC.

The chain uses TRBV7-9 and TRBJ2-2; 8 positions agree with TRBD1. The CDR3 is 17 residues long. Germline V lookup: CDR1 SEHNR, CDR2 FQNEAQ (reference sequence). V was pared by 4 bases and J by 7 bases, with 14 bases of the junction left unmatched. The CDR3, as DNA: TGTGCCAGCAGCTCCCACGACTGGCAGGGGGCTGGCGGGGAGCTGTTTTTT. It encodes CASSSHDWQGAGGELFF.

This clonotype was seen ten or more times. V is TRBV7-9 and J is TRBJ1-6; TRBD1 agrees at 9 bases. The J segment lost 6 bases and the V segment lost 2 bases, leaving 5 bases of the junction unmatched. Per the germline V gene, CDR1 is SEHNR and CDR2 is FQNEAQ (reference sequence). The CDR3 is 16 residues long. The chain's CDR3 is CASSLWSGQGNSPLHF. CDR3 DNA sequence: TGTGCCAGCAGCTTATGGTCGGGACAGGGTAATTCACCCCTCCACTTT.

This clonotype showed up just a few times. The chain uses TRBV10-3 and TRBJ1-6; 7 nucleotides match TRBD1. The V segment lost 9 bases and the J segment 8 bases; nucleotides outside the gene matches: 13. The CDR3 has 15 residues. The germline CDR1 and CDR2 sequences are ENHRY and SYGVKD. The CDR3 reads CAMAGGITGDSPLHF. CDR3 sequence (DNA): TGTGCCATGGCAGGGGGAATTACGGGTGATTCACCCCTCCACTTT.

This clonotype has just a few counts. The V call is TRBV7-9, the J call TRBJ2-7; D might be TRBD1 (5 bases). CDR1 is SEHNR, CDR2 FQNEAQ, per germline (reference sequence). Trimming left V 5 bases short and J 3 bases short, with 17 bases between. CDR3 size: 15 residues. In DNA form, the CDR3 reads TGTGCCAGCAGCCCTAAAAGGGCAGGGCGCTACGAGCAGTACTTC. Protein: CASSPKRAGRYEQYF.

This clonotype was picked up many times. The chain employs TRBV27 and TRBJ2-7; D might be TRBD1 or TRBD2, each matching 5 bases. The V gene's germline CDR1 is MNHEY and CDR2 SMNVEV (reference sequence). The germline V and J ends were trimmed by 6 bases and 2 bases, with 11 bases remaining between them. The CDR3 is 13 residues long. CDR3 residues: CASSRDGPYEQYF. The CDR3 DNA follows: TGTGCCAGCAGCCGGGACGGCCCCTACGAGCAGTACTTC.

As to this clonotype: Here the CDR3 omits its conserved ending phenylalanine or tryptophan, so a read error is the likely source. V is TRBV6-2 or TRBV6-3 and J is TRBJ1-2; D may be TRBD1 (5 bases). CDR1 and CDR2 from the germline V gene are MNHEY and SVGEGT. CDR3 length equals 17 residues. V lost 5 bases and J 6 bases, leaving 25 bases between the germline ends. The DNA of the CDR3 is TGTGCCAGCAGTGAAGCGGGGCAGATGAGGATGAAACATGGCTACACCCTC. This translates into CASSEAGQMRMKHGYTL.

This clonotype has at least ten counts. An end of the junction differs from the germline gene, which may be a read error. The chain links TRBV11-2 to TRBJ2-7, with D uncertain. The CDR3 runs 16 residues. Germline assignment: CDR1 SGHAT and CDR2 FQNNGV. The CDR3 loop is CASSSPRTLISDEQYF. The CDR3 nucleotides read TGTGCCAGCAGCTCCCCCAGGACCCTAATCTCCGACGAGCAGTACTTC.

This clonotype appeared once. V is TRBV25-1 and J is TRBJ2-1, with TRBD2 matching 7 bases. Trimming at V came to 3 bases and at J to 5 bases, leaving 4 bases not matched to a gene. This CDR3 has 14 residues. Germline CDR1 reads MGHDK; CDR2 reads SYGVNS. As DNA, the CDR3 is TGTGCCAGCAGTGATCGTGGGGGGGACAATGAGCAGTTCTTC. Translation gives CASSDRGGDNEQFF.

This clonotype came up many times. The genes are TRBV5-1 and TRBJ2-1; D gene ambiguous. Germline CDR1 is SGHRS and CDR2 is YFSETQ. This CDR3 is 14 amino acids long. V was trimmed by 1 base and J by 8 bases, leaving 13 bases between them. The CDR3 is CASSLMALADEQFF. In DNA form, the CDR3 reads TGCGCCAGCAGCTTGATGGCTCTTGCGGATGAGCAGTTCTTC.

The chain is built from TRBV2 and TRBJ1-6; no reliable D call. Trimming shortened V by 3 bases and J by 4 bases, and 19 bases separated the two germline ends. CDR1 and CDR2 (germline): SNHLY, FYNNEI. This CDR3 contains 18 residues. The CDR3 nucleotides read TGTGCCAGCAGTGATCAAACCTCCGGTATCCGATATAATTCACCCCTCCACTTT. As protein: CASSDQTSGIRYNSPLHF.

In this sample, this clonotype turned up many times. The chain couples TRBV20-1 to TRBJ1-1, with 7 positions matching TRBD1. With 3 bases clipped from V and 2 bases from J, the junction kept 6 bases outside the gene matches. CDR1 is DFQATT and CDR2 is SNEGSKA in the germline V gene (reference sequence). CDR3 length: 14 residues. CDR3 loop: CSARTGTINTEAFF. The CDR3 nucleotides read TGCAGTGCTAGGACAGGGACAATAAACACTGAAGCTTTCTTT.

This clonotype was observed at least ten times. This chain uses TRBV3-1 with TRBJ2-2; D is unclear. Trimming left V 2 bases short and J 6 bases short, with 1 base between. The CDR3 contains 11 residues. CDR1 is LGHDT, CDR2 YNNKEL, per germline (reference sequence). This chain's CDR3 is CASSQPGELFF. The CDR3 DNA sequence: TGTGCCAGCAGCCAACCCGGGGAGCTGTTTTTT.

In its sample, this clonotype was seen many times. J is TRBJ2-7 and V is TRBV7-3, with TRBD2 matching over 14 bases. The ends lost 5 bases at V and 2 bases at J; junction bases unmatched: 11. Germline V gene sequence: CDR1 SGHTA, CDR2 FQGTGA. This CDR3 is 18 amino acids long. This chain's CDR3 is CASSPGTSGRRITYEQYF. CDR3 DNA sequence: TGTGCCAGCAGCCCCGGGACTAGCGGGAGACGGATAACCTACGAGCAGTACTTC.

This clonotype appeared many times. This chain links TRBV5-1 with TRBJ1-3; D gene uncertain. CDR3 length: 16 residues. Germline V gene data show CDR1 as SGHRS and CDR2 as YFSETQ. The V end lost 0 bases, the J end lost 0 bases, and 10 bases lay between the germline ends. In nucleotides, the CDR3 is TGCGCCAGCAGCTTGGCCCCAGGCCCCTCTGGAAACACCATATATTTT. Its translation: CASSLAPGPSGNTIYF.

This clonotype was seen ten or more times. The V gene is TRBV20-1, the J gene TRBJ1-1; D gene unclear. Trimming stripped 1 base from V and 0 bases from J, with 9 bases between. The CDR3 runs 14 residues. Germline V gene sequence: CDR1 DFQATT, CDR2 SNEGSKA (reference sequence). CDR3 loop: CSARARTVNTEAFF. The DNA for the CDR3 is TGCAGTGCTAGAGCTCGGACGGTGAACACTGAAGCTTTCTTT.